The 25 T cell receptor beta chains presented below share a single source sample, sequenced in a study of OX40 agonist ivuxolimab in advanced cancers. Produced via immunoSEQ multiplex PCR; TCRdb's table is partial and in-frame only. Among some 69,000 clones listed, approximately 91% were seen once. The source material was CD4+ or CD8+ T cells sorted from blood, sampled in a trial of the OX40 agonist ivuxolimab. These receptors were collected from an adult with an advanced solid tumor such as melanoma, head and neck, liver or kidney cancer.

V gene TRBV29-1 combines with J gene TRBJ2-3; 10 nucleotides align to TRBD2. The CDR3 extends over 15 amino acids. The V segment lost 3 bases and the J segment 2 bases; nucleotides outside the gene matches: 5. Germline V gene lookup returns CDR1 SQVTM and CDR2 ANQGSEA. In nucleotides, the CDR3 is TGCAGCGTTGACTTAGCGGGAGGCCTCACAGATACGCAGTATTTT. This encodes CSVDLAGGLTDTQYF.

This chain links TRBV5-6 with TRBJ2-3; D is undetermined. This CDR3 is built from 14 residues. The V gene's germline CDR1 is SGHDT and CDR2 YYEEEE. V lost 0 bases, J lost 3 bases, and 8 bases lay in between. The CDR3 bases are TGTGCCAGCAGCTTGGGGATCTCAACAGATACGCAGTATTTT. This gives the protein CASSLGISTDTQYF. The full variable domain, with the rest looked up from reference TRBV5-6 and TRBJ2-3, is DAGVTQSPTHLIKTRGQQVTLRCSPKSGHDTVSWYQQALGQGPQFIFQYYEEEERQRGNFPDRFSGHQFPNYSSELNVNALLLGDSALYLCASSLGISTDTQYFGPGTRLTVL.

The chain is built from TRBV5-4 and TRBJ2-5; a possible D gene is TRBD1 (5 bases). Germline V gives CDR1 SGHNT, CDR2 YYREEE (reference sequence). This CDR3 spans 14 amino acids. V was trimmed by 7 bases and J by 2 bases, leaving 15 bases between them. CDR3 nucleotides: TGTGCCAGCTCCCTCGGGCAGGGTCAAGAGACCCAGTACTTC. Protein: CASSLGQGQETQYF.

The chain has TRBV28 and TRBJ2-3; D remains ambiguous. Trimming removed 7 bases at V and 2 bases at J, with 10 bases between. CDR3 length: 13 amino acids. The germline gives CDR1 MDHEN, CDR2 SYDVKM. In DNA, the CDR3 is TGTGCCAGCACCTGGCGGACCACAGATACGCAGTATTTT. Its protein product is CASTWRTTDTQYF.

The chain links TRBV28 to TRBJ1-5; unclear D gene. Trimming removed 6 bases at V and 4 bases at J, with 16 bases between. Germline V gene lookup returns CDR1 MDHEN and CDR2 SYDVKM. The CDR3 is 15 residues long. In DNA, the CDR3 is TGTGCCAGCAGCCCTGGGCCCTCGCGAAATCAGCCCCAGCATTTT. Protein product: CASSPGPSRNQPQHF.

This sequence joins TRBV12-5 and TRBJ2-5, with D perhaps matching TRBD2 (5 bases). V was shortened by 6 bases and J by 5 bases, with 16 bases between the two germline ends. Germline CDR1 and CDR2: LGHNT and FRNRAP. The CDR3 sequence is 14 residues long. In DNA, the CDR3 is TGTGCTAGTGGAACCGGTGAGGGTGAGGAGACCCAGTACTTC. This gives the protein CASGTGEGEETQYF.

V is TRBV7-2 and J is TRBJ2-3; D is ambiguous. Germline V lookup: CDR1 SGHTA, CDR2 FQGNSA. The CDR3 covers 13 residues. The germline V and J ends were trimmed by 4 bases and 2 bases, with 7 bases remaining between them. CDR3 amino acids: CASSSTYTDTQYF. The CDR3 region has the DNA TGTGCCAGCAGCTCAACCTACACAGATACGCAGTATTTT.

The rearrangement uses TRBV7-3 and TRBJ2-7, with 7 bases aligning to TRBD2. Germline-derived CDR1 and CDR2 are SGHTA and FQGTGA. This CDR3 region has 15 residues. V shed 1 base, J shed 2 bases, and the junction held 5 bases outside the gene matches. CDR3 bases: TGTGCCAGCAGCTTAAATTATGGACTAGCCTACGAGCAGTACTTC. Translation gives CASSLNYGLAYEQYF.

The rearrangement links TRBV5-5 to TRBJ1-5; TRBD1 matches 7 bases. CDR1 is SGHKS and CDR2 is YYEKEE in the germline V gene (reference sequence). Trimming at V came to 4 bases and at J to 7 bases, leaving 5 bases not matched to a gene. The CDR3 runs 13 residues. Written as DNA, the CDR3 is TGTGCCAGCAGCCAACCGGGACAGCAGCCCCAGCATTTT. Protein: CASSQPGQQPQHF.

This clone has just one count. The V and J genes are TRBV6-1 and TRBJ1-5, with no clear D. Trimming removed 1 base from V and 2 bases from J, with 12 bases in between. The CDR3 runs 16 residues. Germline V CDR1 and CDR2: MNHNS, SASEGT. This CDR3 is CASSEGGGMGNQPQHF. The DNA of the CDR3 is TGTGCCAGCAGTGAAGGAGGAGGGATGGGCAATCAGCCCCAGCATTTT.

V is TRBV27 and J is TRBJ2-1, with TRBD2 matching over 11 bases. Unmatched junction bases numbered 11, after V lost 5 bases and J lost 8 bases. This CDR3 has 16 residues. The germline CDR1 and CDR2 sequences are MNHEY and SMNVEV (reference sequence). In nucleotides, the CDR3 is TGTGCCAGCAGTCGTGGACTAGCGGGTGGGGGCTATGAGCAGTTCTTC. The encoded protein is CASSRGLAGGGYEQFF.

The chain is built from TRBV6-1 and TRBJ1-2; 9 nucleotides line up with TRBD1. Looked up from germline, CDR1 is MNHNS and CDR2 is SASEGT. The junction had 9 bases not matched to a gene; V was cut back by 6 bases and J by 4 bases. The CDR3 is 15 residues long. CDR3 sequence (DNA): TGTGCCAGCAGAGACTGGGGACAGGGTGGCTATGGCTACACCTTC. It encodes CASRDWGQGGYGYTF.

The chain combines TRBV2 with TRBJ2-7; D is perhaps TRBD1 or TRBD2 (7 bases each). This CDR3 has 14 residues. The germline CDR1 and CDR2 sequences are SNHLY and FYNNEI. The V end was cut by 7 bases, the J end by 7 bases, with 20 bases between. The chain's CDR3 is CASTSPGGRGEQYF. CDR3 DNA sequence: TGTGCCAGCACCTCGCCAGGGGGGAGGGGAGAGCAGTACTTC.

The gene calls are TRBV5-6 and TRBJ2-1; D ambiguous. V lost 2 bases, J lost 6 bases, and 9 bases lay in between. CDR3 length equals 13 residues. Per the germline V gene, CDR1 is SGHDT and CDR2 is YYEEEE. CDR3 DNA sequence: TGTGCCAGCAGCTTTAGACCGTTCAATGAGCAGTTCTTC. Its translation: CASSFRPFNEQFF. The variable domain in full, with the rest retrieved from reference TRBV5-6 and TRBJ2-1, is DAGVTQSPTHLIKTRGQQVTLRCSPKSGHDTVSWYQQALGQGPQFIFQYYEEEERQRGNFPDRFSGHQFPNYSSELNVNALLLGDSALYLCASSFRPFNEQFFGPGTRLTVL.

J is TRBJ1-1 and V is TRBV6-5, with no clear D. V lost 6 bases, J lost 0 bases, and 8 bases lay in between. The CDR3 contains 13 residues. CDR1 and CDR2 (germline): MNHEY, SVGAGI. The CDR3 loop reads CASSNPLNTEAFF. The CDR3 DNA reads TGTGCCAGCAGCAACCCTCTGAACACTGAAGCTTTCTTT.

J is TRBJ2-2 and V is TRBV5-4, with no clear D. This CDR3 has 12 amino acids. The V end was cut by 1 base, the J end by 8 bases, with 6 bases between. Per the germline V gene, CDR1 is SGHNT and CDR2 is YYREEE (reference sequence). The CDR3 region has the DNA TGTGCCAGCAGCTTGCCCATGGGGGAGCTGTTTTTT. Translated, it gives CASSLPMGELFF.

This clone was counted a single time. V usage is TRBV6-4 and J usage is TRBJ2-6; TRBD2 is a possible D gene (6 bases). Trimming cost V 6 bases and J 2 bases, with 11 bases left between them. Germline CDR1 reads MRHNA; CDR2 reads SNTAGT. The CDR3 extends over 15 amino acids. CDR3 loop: CASSPGTAGANVLTF. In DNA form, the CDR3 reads TGTGCCAGCAGCCCTGGGACTGCTGGGGCCAACGTCCTGACTTTC.

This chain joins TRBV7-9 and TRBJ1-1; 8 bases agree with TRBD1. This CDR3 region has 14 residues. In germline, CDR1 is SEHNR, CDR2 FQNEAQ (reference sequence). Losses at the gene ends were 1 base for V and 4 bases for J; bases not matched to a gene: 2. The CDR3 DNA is TGTGCCAGCAGCTTAGATGACAGGGGCACTGAAGCTTTCTTT. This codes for CASSLDDRGTEAFF.

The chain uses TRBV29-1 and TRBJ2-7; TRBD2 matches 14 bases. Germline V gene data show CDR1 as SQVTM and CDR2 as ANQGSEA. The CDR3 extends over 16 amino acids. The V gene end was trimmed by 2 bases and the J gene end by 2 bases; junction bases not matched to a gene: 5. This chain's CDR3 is CSVERWTSGRTYEQYF. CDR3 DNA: TGCAGCGTTGAAAGGTGGACTAGCGGGAGGACCTACGAGCAGTACTTC.

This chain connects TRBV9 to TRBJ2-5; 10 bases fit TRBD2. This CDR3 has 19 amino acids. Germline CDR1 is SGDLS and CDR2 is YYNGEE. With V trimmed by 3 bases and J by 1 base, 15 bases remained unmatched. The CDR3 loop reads CASSGQGLWTSGFQETQYF. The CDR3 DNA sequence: TGTGCCAGCAGCGGACAGGGGTTGTGGACTAGCGGCTTCCAAGAGACCCAGTACTTC.

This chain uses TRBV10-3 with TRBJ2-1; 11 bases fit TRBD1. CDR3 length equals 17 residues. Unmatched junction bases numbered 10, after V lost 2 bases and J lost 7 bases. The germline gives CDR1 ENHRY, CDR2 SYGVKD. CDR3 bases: TGTGCCATCAGTGAGCCTTTCCGGACAGGGGGCAAGAATGAGCAGTTCTTC. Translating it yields CAISEPFRTGGKNEQFF.

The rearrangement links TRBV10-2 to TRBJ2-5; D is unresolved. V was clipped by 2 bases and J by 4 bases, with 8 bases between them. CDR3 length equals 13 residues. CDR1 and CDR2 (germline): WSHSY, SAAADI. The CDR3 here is CASSEMGVETQYF. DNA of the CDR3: TGCGCCAGCAGTGAGATGGGTGTAGAGACCCAGTACTTC.

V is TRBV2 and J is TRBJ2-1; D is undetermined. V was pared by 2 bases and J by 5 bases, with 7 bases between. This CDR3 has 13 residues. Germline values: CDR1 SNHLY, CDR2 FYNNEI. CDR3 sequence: CASSERRDNEQFF. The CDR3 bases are TGTGCCAGCAGTGAACGTAGGGACAATGAGCAGTTCTTC.

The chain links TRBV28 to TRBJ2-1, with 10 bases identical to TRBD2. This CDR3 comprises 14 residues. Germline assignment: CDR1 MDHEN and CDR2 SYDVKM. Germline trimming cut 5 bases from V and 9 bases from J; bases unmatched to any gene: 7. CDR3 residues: CASSGLADSAEQFF. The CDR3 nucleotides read TGTGCCAGCAGTGGACTAGCGGACTCTGCTGAGCAGTTCTTC.

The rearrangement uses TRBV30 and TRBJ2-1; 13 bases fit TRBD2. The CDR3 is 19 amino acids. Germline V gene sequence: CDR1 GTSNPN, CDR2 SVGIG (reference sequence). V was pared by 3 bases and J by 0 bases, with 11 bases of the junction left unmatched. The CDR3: CAWRGNRRTSGSSYNEQFF. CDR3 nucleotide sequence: TGTGCCTGGAGGGGGAACAGGCGGACTAGCGGGAGCTCCTACAATGAGCAGTTCTTC.